Each of the 22 T cell receptor beta chains below was sequenced from the same sample in a study of T cell responses to AZD1222 COVID-19 vaccine. The table came from immunoSEQ multiplex PCR; TCRdb's copy has only in-frame clones and leaves some out. The sample carries about 140,000 clones, 80% to 95% recorded once. The source material was peripheral blood, sampled 28 days after the second AZD1222 dose. These receptor sequences come from an adult who received the AZD1222 COVID-19 vaccine.

V and J are TRBV27 and TRBJ2-7, with D tentatively TRBD2 (6 bases). Germline V gives CDR1 MNHEY, CDR2 SMNVEV (reference sequence). This CDR3 is 18 amino acids long. V dropped 6 bases and J dropped 4 bases, with 28 bases sitting between them. Here the CDR3 DNA reads TGTGCCAGCAGAAACGACGGGGGACTTACGACAAACTTTTACGAGCAGTACTTC. This encodes CASRNDGGLTTNFYEQYF.

V gene TRBV5-5 combines with J gene TRBJ1-3; TRBD1 might be the D (6 bases). Germline CDR1 and CDR2: SGHKS and YYEKEE (reference sequence). The V end was cut by 2 bases, the J end by 0 bases, with 9 bases between. The CDR3 extends over 15 amino acids. The CDR3 sequence is CASSLGGTSGNTIYF. The CDR3 region has the DNA TGTGCCAGCAGCTTAGGGGGTACCTCTGGAAACACCATATATTTT.

The chain is built from TRBV7-2 and TRBJ1-1; unclear D gene. This CDR3 is 14 amino acids long. Germline V CDR1 and CDR2: SGHTA, FQGNSA. V lost 5 bases to trimming and J lost 1 base, with 11 bases between them. CDR3 sequence (DNA): TGTGCCAGCAGCCCCGGATGGCGGAACACTGAAGCTTTCTTT. Translation gives CASSPGWRNTEAFF.

The V and J genes are TRBV27 and TRBJ1-1; D is ambiguous. CDR3 length: 13 amino acids. The V end was cut by 6 bases, the J end by 0 bases, with 8 bases between. Germline lookup yields CDR1 MNHEY and CDR2 SMNVEV (reference sequence). In DNA form, the CDR3 reads TGTGCCAGCAGCCTTTTTTTGAACACTGAAGCTTTCTTT. The encoded protein is CASSLFLNTEAFF.

This clone was recorded only once. The chain couples TRBV6-5 to TRBJ2-1; D unresolved. This CDR3 spans 14 amino acids. Deletions cut 0 bases from V and 6 bases from J, with 9 bases between. Germline V gene sequence: CDR1 MNHEY, CDR2 SVGAGI. This CDR3 reads CASSYSGDTNEQFF. CDR3 nucleotides: TGTGCCAGCAGTTACTCAGGCGACACCAATGAGCAGTTCTTC.

The chain recombines TRBV7-8 with TRBJ1-3; 7 bases map to TRBD1. The CDR3 contains 15 residues. Germline assignment: CDR1 SGHVS and CDR2 FQNEAQ. V trimming: 1 base; J trimming: 1 base; junction bases outside the gene matches: 1. CDR3 coding DNA: TGTGCCAGCAGCTTAGACAGGGGTTCTGGAAACACCATATATTTT. This gives the protein CASSLDRGSGNTIYF.

The chain couples TRBV15 to TRBJ2-1, with TRBD1 matching over 7 bases. This CDR3 spans 15 amino acids. Unmatched junction bases numbered 5, after V lost 3 bases and J lost 3 bases. Germline CDR1 is LNHNV and CDR2 is YYDKDF (reference sequence). The CDR3 spells CATSSDRAIYNEQFF. DNA of the CDR3: TGTGCCACCAGCAGTGACAGGGCCATCTACAATGAGCAGTTCTTC.

In nucleotides, the CDR3 is TGCGCCAGCAGCCAAGAGTTTGGGGGGAACTATGGCTACACCTTC. Residues: CASSQEFGGNYGYTF. V gene TRBV4-1 combines with J gene TRBJ1-2; TRBD1 is a possible D gene (5 bases). Germline CDR1 is MGHRA and CDR2 is YSYEKL. The CDR3 has 15 residues. The germline V and J ends were trimmed by 0 bases and 2 bases, with 10 bases remaining between them.

J is TRBJ1-3 and V is TRBV7-2; D is perhaps TRBD1 (6 bases). V lost 5 bases and J 2 bases, leaving 19 bases between the germline ends. The CDR3 runs 17 residues. Germline V CDR1 and CDR2: SGHTA, FQGNSA. This CDR3 reads CASSRVGANPAGNTIYF. The CDR3 coding sequence is TGTGCCAGCAGCCGCGTGGGGGCAAATCCTGCTGGAAACACCATATATTTT.

This chain connects TRBV3-1 (or the pseudogene TRBV3-2) to TRBJ2-2; either TRBD1 or TRBD2 may fit D (6 bases each). Trimming shortened V by 0 bases and J by 3 bases, and 11 bases separated the two germline ends. Germline V gene sequence: CDR1 LGHDT, CDR2 YNNKEL (reference sequence). There are 16 residues in the CDR3. The CDR3 loop reads CASSQEVGGYTGELFF. For the CDR3, the DNA is TGTGCCAGCAGCCAAGAAGTCGGGGGCTACACCGGGGAGCTGTTTTTT.

Only one count was recorded for this clone. The chain combines TRBV5-1 with TRBJ1-3; 7 bases fit TRBD1. Germline trimming cut 4 bases from V and 3 bases from J; bases unmatched to any gene: 10. The CDR3 runs to 16 residues. CDR1 SGHRS and CDR2 YFSETQ come from the germline V gene. CDR3 loop: CASSKGQTNFGNTIYF. CDR3 bases: TGCGCCAGCAGCAAGGGACAGACAAACTTTGGAAACACCATATATTTT.

V and J are TRBV20-1 and TRBJ1-6, with D tentatively TRBD1 (5 bases). The CDR3 spans 13 residues. V lost 3 bases to trimming and J lost 7 bases, with 10 bases between them. Germline V CDR1 and CDR2: DFQATT, SNEGSKA (reference sequence). The DNA of the CDR3 is TGCAGTGCTAGTGGGACGGGAAATTCACCCCTCCACTTT. Translated, it gives CSASGTGNSPLHF.

V usage is TRBV30 and J usage is TRBJ1-2; 9 bases match TRBD1. Germline V gives CDR1 GTSNPN, CDR2 SVGIG (reference sequence). J was trimmed by 7 bases and V by 3 bases; bases with no gene match: 21. The CDR3 totals 18 residues. The CDR3 DNA follows: TGTGCCTGGAGCCCCTTCGACAGGGGGAAGTGGGATGAGAGTGGCTACACCTTC. It is translated as CAWSPFDRGKWDESGYTF.

V gene TRBV28 combines with J gene TRBJ2-5; the D gene is possibly TRBD1 (5 bases). The germline CDR1 and CDR2 sequences are MDHEN and SYDVKM. V was trimmed by 3 bases and J by 5 bases, leaving 13 bases between them. The length of the CDR3 is 14 residues. The CDR3 sequence: CASSFRQTTETQYF. The CDR3 coding sequence is TGTGCCAGCAGTTTCCGACAGACGACCGAGACCCAGTACTTC.

The V and J genes are TRBV2 and TRBJ1-2; TRBD1 agrees at 8 bases. With 7 bases clipped from V and 6 bases from J, the junction kept 4 bases outside the gene matches. The CDR3 is 12 amino acids. Germline loops: CDR1 SNHLY, CDR2 FYNNEI. This chain's CDR3 is CASIQGVDGYTF. CDR3 sequence (DNA): TGTGCCAGCATACAGGGGGTAGATGGCTACACCTTC.

V gene TRBV7-9 combines with J gene TRBJ2-4; 7 bases agree with TRBD1. The CDR3 runs to 16 residues. The germline CDR1 and CDR2 sequences are SEHNR and FQNEAQ (reference sequence). Germline trimming cut 5 bases from V and 0 bases from J; bases unmatched to any gene: 7. Here the CDR3 DNA reads TGTGCCAGCAGCGGGGACAGTCTAATAGCCAAAAACATTCAGTACTTC. Translated, it gives CASSGDSLIAKNIQYF.

The V and J genes are TRBV11-2 and TRBJ1-1; D uncertain. The germline V and J ends were trimmed by 4 bases and 1 base, with 13 bases remaining between them. Per germline, CDR1 SGHAT and CDR2 FQNNGV. This CDR3 is built from 15 residues. The CDR3 loop is CASSSRGGSNTEAFF. In DNA, the CDR3 is TGTGCCAGCAGCTCGCGGGGAGGCTCGAACACTGAAGCTTTCTTT.

In its sample, this clone was seen once. The rearrangement links TRBV7-2 to TRBJ2-1; D possibly corresponds to TRBD2 (5 bases). The CDR3 is 13 residues long. Germline CDR1 and CDR2: SGHTA and FQGNSA. Trimming took 5 bases from V and 4 from J, leaving 9 bases between them. In nucleotides, the CDR3 is TGTGCCAGCAGCCCGCGGGTGTACAATGAGCAGTTCTTC. Its translation: CASSPRVYNEQFF.

V and J are TRBV29-1 and TRBJ1-3; D is uncertain. The CDR3 contains 12 residues. V lost 7 bases and J 4 bases, leaving 11 bases between the germline ends. CDR1 is SQVTM, CDR2 ANQGSEA, per germline. CDR3 amino acids: CSATKRGNTIYF. CDR3 in DNA: TGCAGCGCCACCAAAAGGGGAAACACCATATATTTT. Looking up the rest from reference TRBV29-1 and TRBJ1-3 gives the full variable domain: SAVISQKPSRDICQRGTSLTIQCQVDSQVTMMFWYRQQPGQSLTLIATANQGSEATYESGFVIDKFPISRPNLTFSTLTVSNMSPEDSSIYLCSATKRGNTIYFGEGSWLTVV.

V usage is TRBV5-6 and J usage is TRBJ1-2; D not resolved. This CDR3 contains 12 residues. V lost 6 bases and J lost 7, with 13 bases in between. Germline-derived CDR1 and CDR2 are SGHDT and YYEEEE. The CDR3 protein is CASTSPVAGYTF. CDR3 nucleotides: TGTGCCAGCACCTCCCCGGTGGCTGGCTACACCTTC.

The J gene is TRBJ2-1, the V gene TRBV9; D is tentatively TRBD1 or TRBD2 (6 bases each). Trimming left V 3 bases short and J 8 bases short, with 9 bases between. CDR1 and CDR2 (germline): SGDLS, YYNGEE. The CDR3 sequence is 12 residues long. CDR3 sequence reads: CASSGGGHEQFF. The CDR3 region has the DNA TGTGCCAGCAGCGGTGGGGGGCATGAGCAGTTCTTC.

Points on this clone: The sample carries other DNA sequences with the same CDR3. The chain couples TRBV7-9 to TRBJ1-1; D uncertain. V lost 1 base and J lost 0, with 3 bases in between. From germline, CDR1 is SEHNR and CDR2 FQNEAQ (reference sequence). The CDR3 length is 13 residues. As DNA, the CDR3 is TGTGCCAGCAGCTTAGAAATGAACACTGAAGCTTTCTTT. Its translation is CASSLEMNTEAFF.